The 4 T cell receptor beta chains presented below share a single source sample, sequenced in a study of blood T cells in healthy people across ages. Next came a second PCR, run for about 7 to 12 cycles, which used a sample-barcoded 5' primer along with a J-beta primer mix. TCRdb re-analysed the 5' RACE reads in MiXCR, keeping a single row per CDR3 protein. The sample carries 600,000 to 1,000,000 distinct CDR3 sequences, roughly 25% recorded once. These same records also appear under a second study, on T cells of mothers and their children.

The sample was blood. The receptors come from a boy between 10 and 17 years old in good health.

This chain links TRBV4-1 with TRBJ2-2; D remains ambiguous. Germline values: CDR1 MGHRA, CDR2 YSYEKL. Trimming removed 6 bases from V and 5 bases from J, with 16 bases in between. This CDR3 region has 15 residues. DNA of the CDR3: TGCGCCAGCAGACAGTCGAGCTTAAGGACCGGGGAGCTGTTTTTT. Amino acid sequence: CASRQSSLRTGELFF.

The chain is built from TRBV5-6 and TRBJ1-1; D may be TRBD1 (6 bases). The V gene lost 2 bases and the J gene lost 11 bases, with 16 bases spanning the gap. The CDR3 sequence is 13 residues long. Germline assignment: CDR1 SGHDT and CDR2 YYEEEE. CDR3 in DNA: TGTGCCAGCAGCTTCTTTGTGGGACAATGGGCTTTCTTT. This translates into CASSFFVGQWAFF. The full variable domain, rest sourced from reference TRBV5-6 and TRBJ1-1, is DAGVTQSPTHLIKTRGQQVTLRCSPKSGHDTVSWYQQALGQGPQFIFQYYEEEERQRGNFPDRFSGHQFPNYSSELNVNALLLGDSALYLCASSFFVGQWAFFGQGTRLTVV.

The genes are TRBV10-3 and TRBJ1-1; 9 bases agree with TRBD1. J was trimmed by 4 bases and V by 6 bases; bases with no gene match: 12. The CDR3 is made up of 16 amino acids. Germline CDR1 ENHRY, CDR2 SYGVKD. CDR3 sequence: CAISTIGTDRGTEAFF. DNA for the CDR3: TGTGCCATCAGCACCATCGGAACGGACAGGGGCACTGAAGCTTTCTTT.

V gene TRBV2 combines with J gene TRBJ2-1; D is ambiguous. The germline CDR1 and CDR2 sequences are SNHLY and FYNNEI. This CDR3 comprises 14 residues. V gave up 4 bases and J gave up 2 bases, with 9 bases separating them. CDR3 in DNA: TGTGCCAGCAGTGTGGTACTTACCTACAATGAGCAGTTCTTC. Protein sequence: CASSVVLTYNEQFF.